These T cell receptor beta chains were read from a single sample in a study of CD8 T cells in Susac syndrome. TCRdb itself ran the immunoSEQ multiplex PCR reads through MiXCR, one entry per CDR3 protein. In the table there are 180,000 or so distinct CDR3 sequences, around 94% of which are singletons. Input material: CD4+ T cells from PBMCs. These receptors were taken from a human donor with Susac syndrome. Each CDR3 is given without its conserved first and last residue. A D gene is named only where the DNA matches it firmly.

J gene,D gene,V gene,CDR3 protein
TRBJ2-5,NA,TRBV28,ASSLGRDVQY
TRBJ1-6,NA,TRBV15,ATSRDLAGSPLH
TRBJ2-7,NA,TRBV6-2/TRBV6-3,ASSPDFPYEQY
TRBJ2-3,NA,TRBV20-1,SALGSIDTQY
TRBJ2-1,NA,TRBV6-6,ASSYLDGNEQF
TRBJ2-1,TRBD2,TRBV29-1,SVKRLAGFYNEQF
TRBJ2-2,NA,TRBV30,AWSVRRGTGELF
TRBJ2-1,NA,TRBV5-6,ASSPRVGRNEQF
TRBJ2-1,NA,TRBV2,ASSERVEERQF
TRBJ2-3,NA,TRBV11-1,ASSGRGESTDTQY
TRBJ2-1,TRBD2,TRBV29-1,SGGAGGPVNEQF
TRBJ2-2,NA,TRBV27,ASRGYTGELF
TRBJ2-4,NA,TRBV6-5,ASSYWGGGPKNIQY
TRBJ2-5,TRBD2,TRBV3-1,ASRRTSVGGETQY
TRBJ1-1,NA,TRBV2,ASIRGMNTEAF
TRBJ2-7,TRBD2,TRBV7-8,ASSRHLRGRGRLNSYEQY
TRBJ2-5,NA,TRBV29-1,SSAVQETQY
TRBJ1-2,NA,TRBV12-3/TRBV12-4,ASSFTATAYGYT
TRBJ2-1,NA,TRBV4-3,ASSQDLGQDYNEQF
TRBJ1-6,TRBD1,TRBV19,ASSVTGGGSPLH
TRBJ1-2,TRBD1,TRBV18,ASSPISGQVHNYGYT
TRBJ1-2,NA,TRBV10-2,ASSESRLEGYT
TRBJ1-1,TRBD1,TRBV20-1,SAREDRTNTEAF
TRBJ2-1,NA,TRBV3-1,ASSREFDEQF
TRBJ1-3,TRBD1,TRBV18,ASSTPTGPGNTIY
TRBJ1-1,TRBD1,TRBV19,ASRGDRMNTEAF
TRBJ2-5,NA,TRBV5-1,ASSQTAGGEETQY
TRBJ1-4,TRBD1,TRBV12-3/TRBV12-4,ASRRTGAINEKLF
TRBJ1-2,NA,TRBV28,ASSLSSGYGYT
TRBJ2-1,NA,TRBV14,ASSQITGSYNEQF
TRBJ2-5,TRBD1,TRBV20-1,SARGTGDRAKQETQY
TRBJ2-7,TRBD2,TRBV27,ASSMREGRYEQY
TRBJ2-3,NA,TRBV12-3/TRBV12-4,ASSPLLGARGTDTQY
TRBJ1-5,NA,TRBV28,ASTGGGGNQPQH
TRBJ1-5,NA,TRBV28,ASGPTHQPQH
TRBJ2-5,NA,TRBV30,AWSVDSLQETQY
TRBJ2-7,NA,TRBV5-4,ASSLTPLNHEQY
TRBJ2-1,NA,TRBV3-1,ASSQDFGTYNEQF
TRBJ2-5,TRBD1,TRBV5-4,ASSLDPGGTREETQY
TRBJ1-1,NA,TRBV20-1,SAIPGATLNTEAF
TRBJ1-5,NA,TRBV5-1,ASSLAPEDQPQH
TRBJ2-7,TRBD1,TRBV7-2,ASSYRQGSAYEQY
TRBJ1-4,NA,TRBV20-1,SARGGEEKLF
TRBJ2-7,NA,TRBV30,AWSRTGEQY
TRBJ1-2,NA,TRBV21-1,ASRNQGVKNYGYT
TRBJ1-1,NA,TRBV19,ASSIFAALNSEAF
TRBJ1-5,NA,TRBV28,ASTEDTRNQPQH
TRBJ2-1,TRBD2,TRBV5-1,ASSNRLAGEPSVSYNEQF
TRBJ2-7,TRBD2,TRBV4-3,ASSQGTSGNEEQY
TRBJ2-2,NA,TRBV24-1,ATSDFRGMNTGELF
TRBJ2-1,NA,TRBV20-1,SARVASRYNEQF
TRBJ2-1,NA,TRBV5-1,ASSLGDDSYNEQF
TRBJ2-1,NA,TRBV28,ASSPGALRDNNEQF
TRBJ1-5,TRBD1,TRBV7-9,ASSLTGRHQPQH
TRBJ2-5,NA,TRBV2,ASSAIPQETQY